These 5 T cell receptor beta chains were sequenced from one sample in a study of T cells after yellow fever vaccination. One entry per CDR3 protein, called by TCRdb with MiXCR from the 5' RACE reads. Of about 340,000 distinct CDR3 sequences in the sample, roughly 4% were seen once. The sequencing used PBMCs, collected 5 days after the yellow fever booster vaccination. Receptors originate from a man aged 18 to 35 who received the YFV17D yellow fever vaccine.

The rearrangement joins TRBV2 to TRBJ2-7; 7 bases match TRBD1. In germline, CDR1 is SNHLY, CDR2 FYNNEI. This CDR3 comprises 14 residues. Trimming cost V 1 base and J 3 bases; bases outside gene matches: 3. CDR3 residues: CASSEGDSLYEQYV. The CDR3 coding sequence is TGTGCCAGCAGTGAAGGGGACAGCCTCTACGAGCAGTACGTC.

This clonotype occurred many times. This rearrangement joins TRBV5-5 to TRBJ1-1, with unresolved D. This CDR3 spans 15 amino acids. Trimming left V 7 bases short and J 0 bases short, with 16 bases between. CDR1 is SGHKS and CDR2 is YYEKEE in the germline V gene (reference sequence). The CDR3 sequence: CASVGTPHMNTEAFF. CDR3 DNA sequence: TGTGCCAGCGTCGGAACGCCGCATATGAACACTGAAGCTTTCTTT.

The CDR3 DNA reads TGCGCCAGCAGCTCCCATCTGACAGAATCCTACAATGAGCAGTTCTTC. Encoded protein: CASSSHLTESYNEQFF. The rearrangement links TRBV5-1 to TRBJ2-1; possibly TRBD1 for D (5 bases). Germline CDR1 reads SGHRS; CDR2 reads YFSETQ. With 3 bases removed from V and 1 base from J, the gap between germline ends came to 14 bases. This CDR3 has 16 residues. The full variable domain, with the rest looked up from reference TRBV5-1 and TRBJ2-1, is KAGVTQTPRYLIKTRGQQVTLSCSPISGHRSVSWYQQTPGQGLQFLFEYFSETQRNKGNFPGRFSGRQFSNSRSEMNVSTLELGDSALYLCASSSHLTESYNEQFFGPGTRLTVL.

This clonotype has more than one count but fewer than ten. The J gene is TRBJ2-1, the V gene TRBV20-1; 8 nucleotides line up with TRBD2. This CDR3 spans 16 amino acids. Trimming took 4 bases from V and 3 from J; bases not matched to a gene: 11. The germline CDR1 and CDR2 sequences are DFQATT and SNEGSKA (reference sequence). The CDR3 nucleotides read TGCAGTGCTACGTCACCCGGGGGGGCCAACTACAATGAGCAGTTCTTC. Its translation: CSATSPGGANYNEQFF.

This CDR3 reads CASRNPGSWSNQPQHF. The CDR3 DNA reads TGTGCCAGCAGAAACCCAGGGAGTTGGAGCAATCAGCCCCAGCATTTT. The rearrangement links TRBV6-2 or TRBV6-3 to TRBJ1-5; tentatively, D is TRBD1 (5 bases). Germline loops: CDR1 MNHEY, CDR2 SVGEGT. V gave up 6 bases and J gave up 1 base, with 16 bases separating them. This CDR3 is 16 amino acids long.